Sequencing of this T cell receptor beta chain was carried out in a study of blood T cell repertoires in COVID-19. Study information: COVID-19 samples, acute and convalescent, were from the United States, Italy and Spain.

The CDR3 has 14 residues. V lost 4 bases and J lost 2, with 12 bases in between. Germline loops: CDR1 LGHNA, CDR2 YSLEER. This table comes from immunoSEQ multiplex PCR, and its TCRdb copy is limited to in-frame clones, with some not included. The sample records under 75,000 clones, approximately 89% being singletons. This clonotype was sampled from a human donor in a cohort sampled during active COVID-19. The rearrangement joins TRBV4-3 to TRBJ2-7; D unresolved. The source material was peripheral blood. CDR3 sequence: CASSLCSPPYEQYF. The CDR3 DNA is TGCGCCAGCAGCCTCTGTAGCCCTCCCTACGAGCAGTACTTC.